This T cell receptor beta chain was captured in a study of CD8+ T cells in alopecia areata. RNA extraction and reverse transcription yielded cDNA as sequencing template. Data came from immunoSEQ multiplex PCR; TCRdb stores just in-frame clones and leaves some out. Found here are approximately 200,000 clones, 55% to 75% of them singletons; the top ten hold about 5%. V lost 6 bases, J lost 4 bases, and 4 bases stayed unmatched. CDR1 is SQVTM, CDR2 ANQGSEA, per germline. CDR3 length: 12 amino acids. Treatment of the sample: oral pan-JAK inhibitor, 5-10 mg twice daily. The sequenced sample was CD4+ T cells sorted from blood, obtained at week 24, from a patient treated with tofacitinib. This clonotype originated in a human donor with alopecia areata. V is TRBV29-1 and J is TRBJ1-2; 8 positions match TRBD1. In DNA form, the CDR3 reads TGCAGCGTACCGGACAGGGCCTATGGCTACACCTTC. This gives the protein CSVPDRAYGYTF.